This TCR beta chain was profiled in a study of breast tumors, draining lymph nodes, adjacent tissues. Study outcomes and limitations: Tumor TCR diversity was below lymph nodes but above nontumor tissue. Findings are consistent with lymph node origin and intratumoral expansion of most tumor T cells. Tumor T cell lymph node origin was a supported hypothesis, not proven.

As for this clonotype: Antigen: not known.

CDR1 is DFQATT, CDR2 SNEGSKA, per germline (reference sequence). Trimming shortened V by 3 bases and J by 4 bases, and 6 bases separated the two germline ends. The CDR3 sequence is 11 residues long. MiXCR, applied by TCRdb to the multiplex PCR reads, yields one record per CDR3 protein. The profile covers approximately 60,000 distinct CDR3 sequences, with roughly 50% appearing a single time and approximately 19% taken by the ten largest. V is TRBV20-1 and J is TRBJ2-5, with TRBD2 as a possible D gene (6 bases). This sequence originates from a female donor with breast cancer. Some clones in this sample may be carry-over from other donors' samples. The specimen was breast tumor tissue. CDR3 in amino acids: CSASGRETQYF. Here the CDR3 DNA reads TGCAGTGCTAGCGGGAGAGAGACCCAGTACTTC.